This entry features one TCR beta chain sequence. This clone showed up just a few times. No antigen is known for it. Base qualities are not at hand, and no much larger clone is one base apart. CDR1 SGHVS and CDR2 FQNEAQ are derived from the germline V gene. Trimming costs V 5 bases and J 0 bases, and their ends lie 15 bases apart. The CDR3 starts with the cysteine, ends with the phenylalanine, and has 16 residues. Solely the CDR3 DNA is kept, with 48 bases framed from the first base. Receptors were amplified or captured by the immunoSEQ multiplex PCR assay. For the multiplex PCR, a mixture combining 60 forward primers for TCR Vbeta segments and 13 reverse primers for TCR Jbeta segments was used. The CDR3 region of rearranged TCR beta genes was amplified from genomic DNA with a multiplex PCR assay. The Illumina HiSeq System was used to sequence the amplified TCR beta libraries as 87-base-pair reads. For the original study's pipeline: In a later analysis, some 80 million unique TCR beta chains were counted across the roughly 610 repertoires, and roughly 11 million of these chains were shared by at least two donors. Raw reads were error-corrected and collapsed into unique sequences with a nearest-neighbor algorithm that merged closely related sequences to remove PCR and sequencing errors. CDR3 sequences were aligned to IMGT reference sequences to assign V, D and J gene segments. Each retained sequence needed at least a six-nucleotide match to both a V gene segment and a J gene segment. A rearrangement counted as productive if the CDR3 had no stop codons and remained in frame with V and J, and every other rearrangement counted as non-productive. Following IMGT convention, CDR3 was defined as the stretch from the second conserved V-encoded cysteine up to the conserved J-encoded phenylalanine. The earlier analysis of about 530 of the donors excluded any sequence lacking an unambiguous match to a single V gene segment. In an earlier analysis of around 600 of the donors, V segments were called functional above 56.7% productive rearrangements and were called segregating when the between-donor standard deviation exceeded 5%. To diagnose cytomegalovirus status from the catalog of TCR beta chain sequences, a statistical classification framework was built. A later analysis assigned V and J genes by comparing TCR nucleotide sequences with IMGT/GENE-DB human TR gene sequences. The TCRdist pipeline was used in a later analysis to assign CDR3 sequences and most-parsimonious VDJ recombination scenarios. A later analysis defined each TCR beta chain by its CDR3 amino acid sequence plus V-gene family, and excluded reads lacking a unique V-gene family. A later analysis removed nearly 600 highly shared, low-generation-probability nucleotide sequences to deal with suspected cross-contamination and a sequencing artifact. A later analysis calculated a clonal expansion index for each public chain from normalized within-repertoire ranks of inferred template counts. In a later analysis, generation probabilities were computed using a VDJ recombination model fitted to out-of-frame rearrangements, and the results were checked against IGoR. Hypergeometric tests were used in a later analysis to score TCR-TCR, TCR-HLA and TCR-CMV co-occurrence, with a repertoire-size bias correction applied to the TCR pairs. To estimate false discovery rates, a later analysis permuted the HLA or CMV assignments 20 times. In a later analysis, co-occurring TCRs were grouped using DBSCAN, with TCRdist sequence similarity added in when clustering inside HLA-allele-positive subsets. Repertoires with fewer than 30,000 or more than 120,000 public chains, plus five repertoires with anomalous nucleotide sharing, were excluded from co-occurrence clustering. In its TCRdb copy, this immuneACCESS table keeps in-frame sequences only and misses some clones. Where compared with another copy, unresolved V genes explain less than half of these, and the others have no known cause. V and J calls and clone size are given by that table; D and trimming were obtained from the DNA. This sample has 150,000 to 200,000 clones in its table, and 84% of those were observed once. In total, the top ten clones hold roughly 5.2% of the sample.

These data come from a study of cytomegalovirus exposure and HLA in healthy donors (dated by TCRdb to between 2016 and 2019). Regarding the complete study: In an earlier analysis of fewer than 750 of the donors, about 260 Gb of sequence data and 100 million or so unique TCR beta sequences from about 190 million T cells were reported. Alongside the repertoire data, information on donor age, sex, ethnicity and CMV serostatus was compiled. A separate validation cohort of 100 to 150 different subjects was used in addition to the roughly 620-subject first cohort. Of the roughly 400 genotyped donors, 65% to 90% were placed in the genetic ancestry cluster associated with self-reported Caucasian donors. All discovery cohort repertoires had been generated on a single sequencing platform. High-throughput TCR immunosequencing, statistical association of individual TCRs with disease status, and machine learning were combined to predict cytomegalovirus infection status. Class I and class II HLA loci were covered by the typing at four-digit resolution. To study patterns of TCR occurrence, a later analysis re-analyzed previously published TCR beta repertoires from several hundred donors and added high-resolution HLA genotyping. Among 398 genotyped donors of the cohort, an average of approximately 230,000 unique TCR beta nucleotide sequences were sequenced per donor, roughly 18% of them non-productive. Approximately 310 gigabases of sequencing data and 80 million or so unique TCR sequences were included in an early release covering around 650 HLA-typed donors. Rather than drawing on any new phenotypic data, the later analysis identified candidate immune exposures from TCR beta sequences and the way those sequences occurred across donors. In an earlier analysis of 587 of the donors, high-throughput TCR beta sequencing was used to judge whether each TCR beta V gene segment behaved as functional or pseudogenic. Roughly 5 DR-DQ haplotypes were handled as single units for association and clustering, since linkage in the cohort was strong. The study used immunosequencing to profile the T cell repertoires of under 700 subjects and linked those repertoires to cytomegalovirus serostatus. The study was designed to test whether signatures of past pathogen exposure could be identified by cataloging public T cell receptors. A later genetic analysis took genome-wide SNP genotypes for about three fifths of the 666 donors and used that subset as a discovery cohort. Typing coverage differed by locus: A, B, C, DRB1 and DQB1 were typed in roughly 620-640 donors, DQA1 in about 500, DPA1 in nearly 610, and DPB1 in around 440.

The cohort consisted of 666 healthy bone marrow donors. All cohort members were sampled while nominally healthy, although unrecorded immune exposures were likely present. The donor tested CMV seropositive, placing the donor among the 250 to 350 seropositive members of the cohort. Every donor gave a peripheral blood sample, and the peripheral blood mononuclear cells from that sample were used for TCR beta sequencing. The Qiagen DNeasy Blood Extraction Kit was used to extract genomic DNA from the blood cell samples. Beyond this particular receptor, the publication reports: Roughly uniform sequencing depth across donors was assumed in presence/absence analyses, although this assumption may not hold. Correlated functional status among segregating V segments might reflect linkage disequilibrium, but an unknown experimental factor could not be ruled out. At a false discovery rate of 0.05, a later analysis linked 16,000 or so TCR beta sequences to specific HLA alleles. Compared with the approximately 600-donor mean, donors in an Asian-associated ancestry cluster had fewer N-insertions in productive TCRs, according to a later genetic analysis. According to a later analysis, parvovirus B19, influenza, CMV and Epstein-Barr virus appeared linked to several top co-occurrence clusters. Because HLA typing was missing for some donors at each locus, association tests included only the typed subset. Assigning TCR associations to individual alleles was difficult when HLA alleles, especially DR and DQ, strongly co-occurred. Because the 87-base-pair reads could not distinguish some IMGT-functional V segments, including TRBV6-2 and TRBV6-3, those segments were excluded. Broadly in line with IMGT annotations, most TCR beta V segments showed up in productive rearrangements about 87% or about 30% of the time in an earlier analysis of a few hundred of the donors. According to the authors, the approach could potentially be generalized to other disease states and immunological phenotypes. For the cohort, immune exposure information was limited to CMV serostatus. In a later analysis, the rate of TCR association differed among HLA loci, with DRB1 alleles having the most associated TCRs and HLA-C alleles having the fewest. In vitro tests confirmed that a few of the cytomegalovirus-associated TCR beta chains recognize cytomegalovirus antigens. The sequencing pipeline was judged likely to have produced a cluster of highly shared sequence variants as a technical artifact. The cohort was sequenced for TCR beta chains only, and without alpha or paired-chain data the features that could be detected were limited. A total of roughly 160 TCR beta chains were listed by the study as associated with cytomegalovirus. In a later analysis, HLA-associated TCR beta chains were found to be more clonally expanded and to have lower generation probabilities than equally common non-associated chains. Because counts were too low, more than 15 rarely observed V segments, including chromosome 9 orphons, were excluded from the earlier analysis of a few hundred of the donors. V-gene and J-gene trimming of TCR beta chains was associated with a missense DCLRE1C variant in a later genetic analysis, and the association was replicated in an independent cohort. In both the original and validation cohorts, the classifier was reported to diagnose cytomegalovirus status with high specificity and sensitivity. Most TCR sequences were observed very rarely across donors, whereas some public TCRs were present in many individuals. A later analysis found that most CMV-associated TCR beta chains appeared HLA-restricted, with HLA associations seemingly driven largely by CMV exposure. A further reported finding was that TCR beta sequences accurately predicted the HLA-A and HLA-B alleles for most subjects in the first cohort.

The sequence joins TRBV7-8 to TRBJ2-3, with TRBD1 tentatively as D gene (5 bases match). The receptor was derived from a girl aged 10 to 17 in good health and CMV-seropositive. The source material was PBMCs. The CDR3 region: CASSPSTVSSTDTQYF. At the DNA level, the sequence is TGTGCCAGCAGCCCCTCGACAGTCTCTAGCACAGATACGCAGTATTTT.